What follows are 12 T cell receptor beta chains derived from one specimen sequenced in a study of cytomegalovirus exposure and HLA in healthy donors. Primers included in the PCR were 60 Vbeta and 13 Jbeta primers. Sequencing used immunoSEQ multiplex PCR; TCRdb keeps in-frame clones, though not all of them. The sample includes about 110,000 clones, 76% of them seen just once. Specimen: PBMCs. Receptors were obtained from a man aged 25-45 years in good health and CMV-seropositive.

The chain carries TRBV5-1 and TRBJ2-3; no firm D call. The CDR3 totals 11 residues. Germline CDR1 reads SGHRS; CDR2 reads YFSETQ. V was pared by 6 bases and J by 2 bases, with 4 bases between. CDR3 DNA sequence: TGCGCCAGCACCAACACAGATACGCAGTATTTT. Amino acid sequence: CASTNTDTQYF. The full variable domain, in which reference TRBV5-1 and TRBJ2-3 provide the parts outside the CDR3, is KAGVTQTPRYLIKTRGQQVTLSCSPISGHRSVSWYQQTPGQGLQFLFEYFSETQRNKGNFPGRFSGRQFSNSRSEMNVSTLELGDSALYLCASTNTDTQYFGPGTRLTVL.

This rearrangement joins TRBV5-1 to TRBJ2-5; D possibly corresponds to TRBD2 (6 bases). Trimming pared 3 bases from V and 5 bases from J, leaving 14 bases between. CDR3 size: 14 residues. Germline V gene sequence: CDR1 SGHRS, CDR2 YFSETQ. The CDR3: CASSSGRERETQYF. In nucleotides, the CDR3 is TGCGCCAGCAGCTCGGGACGGGAGCGGGAGACCCAGTACTTC. Using reference TRBV5-1 and TRBJ2-5 for the parts outside the CDR3, the full variable domain is KAGVTQTPRYLIKTRGQQVTLSCSPISGHRSVSWYQQTPGQGLQFLFEYFSETQRNKGNFPGRFSGRQFSNSRSEMNVSTLELGDSALYLCASSSGRERETQYFGPGTRLLVL.

This clone was counted a single time. The chain is built from TRBV27 and TRBJ2-7; 12 nucleotides agree with TRBD2. This CDR3 contains 16 residues. CDR1 and CDR2 from the germline V gene are MNHEY and SMNVEV (reference sequence). Trimming cost V 3 bases and J 6 bases; bases outside gene matches: 9. The CDR3 reads CASSFFLAGGPGEQYF. The CDR3 DNA is TGTGCCAGCAGTTTTTTTCTAGCGGGGGGGCCGGGCGAGCAGTACTTC.

This chain uses TRBV7-9 with TRBJ2-7; maybe TRBD2 (6 bases). The CDR3 runs 16 residues. CDR1 and CDR2 (germline): SEHNR, FQNEAQ (reference sequence). Trimming pared 5 bases from V and 4 bases from J, leaving 21 bases between. The DNA of the CDR3 is TGTGCCAGCAGCCTCGGCTCGGGTGGAGGGACTTACGAGCAGTACTTC. It yields the protein CASSLGSGGGTYEQYF.

This clone was seen a few times. The chain joins TRBV7-9 to TRBJ2-7, with 7 bases aligning to TRBD2. Losses at the gene ends were 4 bases for V and 3 bases for J; bases not matched to a gene: 3. This CDR3 region has 13 residues. Germline-derived CDR1 and CDR2 are SEHNR and FQNEAQ (reference sequence). This CDR3 is CASSWGGRYEQYF. CDR3 in DNA: TGTGCCAGCAGCTGGGGAGGGCGCTACGAGCAGTACTTC.

CDR3 nucleotide sequence: TGTGCCAGCAAGTGGACTAGTGAGACAGATACGCAGTATTTT. Translation: CASKWTSETDTQYF. This chain connects TRBV5-4 to TRBJ2-3; 7 positions match TRBD2. CDR1 and CDR2 (germline): SGHNT, YYREEE (reference sequence). The CDR3 loop spans 14 amino acids. J was trimmed by 3 bases and V by 6 bases; bases with no gene match: 7.

The gene calls are TRBV6-1 and TRBJ1-3; TRBD1 might be the D (5 bases). From germline, CDR1 is MNHNS and CDR2 SASEGT. Trimming took off 4 bases at V and 2 bases at J, with 6 bases between the two ends. CDR3 size: 13 residues. The CDR3 spells CASSVGAGNTIYF. The DNA of the CDR3 is TGTGCCAGCAGTGTAGGGGCTGGAAACACCATATATTTT.

This chain uses TRBV6-5 with TRBJ1-4; D gene ambiguous. There are 14 residues in the CDR3. V was pared by 7 bases and J by 0 bases, with 9 bases between. The germline V gene has CDR1 MNHEY and CDR2 SVGAGI. CDR3 nucleotides: TGTGCCAGCACCGAGACACCAACTAATGAAAAACTGTTTTTT. Its translation: CASTETPTNEKLFF.

This clone has more than one count but fewer than ten. The chain has TRBV9 and TRBJ1-2; no firm D call. The CDR3 runs 14 residues. Trimming took off 8 bases at V and 2 bases at J, with 16 bases between the two ends. CDR1 SGDLS and CDR2 YYNGEE come from the germline V gene. The CDR3: CASNGQSLNYGYTF. The CDR3 nucleotides read TGTGCCAGTAATGGGCAATCCTTAAACTATGGCTACACCTTC.

The DNA for the CDR3 is TGTGCCAGCAGCCCTCAGGCTCGAGCGGGGGGTGGTAATGAGCAGTTCTTC. Translating it yields CASSPQARAGGGNEQFF. V gene TRBV11-2 combines with J gene TRBJ2-1; 9 bases are shared with TRBD2. The length of the CDR3 is 17 residues. Trimming cost V 5 bases and J 7 bases; bases outside gene matches: 15. Germline CDR1 and CDR2: SGHAT and FQNNGV.

The J gene is TRBJ1-2, the V gene TRBV6-6; D unclear. The germline V gene has CDR1 MNHNY and CDR2 SVGAGI (reference sequence). V was trimmed by 0 bases and J by 8 bases, leaving 10 bases between them. The CDR3 has 13 amino acids. The CDR3 reads CASSYSKGGGYTF. In nucleotides, the CDR3 is TGTGCCAGCAGTTACTCGAAGGGAGGCGGCTACACCTTC.

J is TRBJ2-7 and V is TRBV4-3; TRBD1 aligns across 9 bases. Germline CDR1 reads LGHNA; CDR2 reads YSLEER. V shed 3 bases and J 4 bases; nucleotides not matched to a gene: 10. The CDR3 is 16 amino acids. CDR3 DNA sequence: TGCGCCAGCAGCCATGGTGAGGGACAGGGCGTTTACGAGCAGTACTTC. Translation: CASSHGEGQGVYEQYF.